This T cell receptor beta chain appears in the sequencing data of a study of blood T cell repertoires in COVID-19. Source study methods: The authors estimated nucleated cell counts from reference gene primer amplification. Data came from immunoSEQ multiplex PCR; TCRdb stores just in-frame clones and leaves some out. That table supplies the V and J calls and clone size; D and trimming were determined from the DNA. The table lists roughly 140,000 clones, about 79% of them singletons, with about 7% in the top ten. There are 14 residues in the CDR3. Trimming stripped 9 bases from V and 0 bases from J, with 14 bases between. From germline, CDR1 is KGHDR and CDR2 SFDVKD.

The source is a woman in her 50s in a cohort sampled during active or convalescent COVID-19. Sample: peripheral blood. The chain carries TRBV24-1 and TRBJ2-7, with D possibly matching TRBD1 (5 bases). CDR3 in DNA: TGTGCCACCTCCGACAGCCTTAGCTCCTACGAGCAGTACTTC. Protein: CATSDSLSSYEQYF.